This TCR beta chain was observed in a study of beta chain features in type 1 diabetes (dated by TCRdb to the late 2010s). About the study as a whole: No differences in mean age, gender distribution, total cell number or subset yield were found between patients and healthy donors. A total of some 100,000,000 sorted cells were examined across all samples, and a strong correlation was observed between cell number per subset and RNA yield. The study compared the TCRB repertoires of sorted circulating CD4+ T cell subsets in recently diagnosed type 1 diabetes patients with those in matched healthy donors. Whereas all 30 or so donors provided naive and central memory subsets, regulatory and stem cell-like memory subsets were isolated from just 8 patients and roughly eight healthy donors. On the study overall, not on this receptor specifically: The naive, central memory and regulatory TCRB repertoires appeared to resemble one another more closely among patients than among healthy donors. Patients with type 1 diabetes made fewer insertions and deleted more nucleotides at VDJ recombination sites, implying thymic rearrangement abnormalities. Sequencing cDNA rather than genomic DNA could over-represent highly expressing activated cells, although activation and CD3 levels did not differ between groups. PCR may preferentially amplify shorter templates, but because patient and control samples were amplified and corrected together, any resulting skew would affect both groups equally. Because the HLA sub-analyses included only small numbers of individuals, any influence of HLA type on TCRB rearrangement was left unresolved. In all four CD4+ subsets, TCRB CDR3 length was moderately but significantly shorter in type 1 diabetes patients.

Cut back by 5 bases and 5 bases, the V and J ends lie 15 bases apart. The CDR3 spans 14 residues, from the cysteine through the phenylalanine. Left in the record is the CDR3 DNA by itself, 42 bases read in frame from the first base. Based on the germline V gene (reference sequence), the CDR1 and CDR2 sequences are SEHNR and FQNEAQ. This clone has more than one count but fewer than ten. What this receptor recognizes is not known. Qualities for individual bases were not recorded, and no much larger clone is one base off. All of the isolated RNA was reverse transcribed with the High Capacity cDNA Reverse Transcription Kit, so expressed TCRB transcripts were sequenced. Deep immunoSEQ sequencing was performed on naive, central memory and regulatory T cell samples, with an average of roughly 3.5 million total reads per sample. Sorted cells were lysed in RLT buffer, and RNA was extracted using DNase-treated RNeasy Micro or Mini kits according to cell number. Each cell subset was processed separately to prevent cross-contamination, with patient and healthy donor samples processed together. TCRB sequences were amplified from cDNA with the immunoSEQ multiplex PCR, producing 87-bp fragments spanning the CDR3 region. Amplicons were sequenced on the Illumina HiSeq platform. The source study handled its data this way. Synthetic template baselines were used to correct PCR bias computationally, reads within Hamming distance 2 were collapsed together, and singletons that could not be merged were discarded. Reads were aligned to IMGT to assign V, D and J genes, CDR3 length, and insertions or deletions at six rearrangement sites. Clonotype counts were normalized to sorted cell number within each subset before computing true diversity and Gini coefficients with the tcR R package. The overlap coefficient, calculated on TCRB nucleotide sequences, was used to quantify repertoire sharing. Not all clones reach the TCRdb copy of this immuneACCESS table, which keeps in-frame sequences only. Checked studies attribute under half of the gap to unresolved V genes and leave the rest unexplained. Clonal size and the V and J genes are those of that table, whereas D and trimming came from the DNA. In this sample the table shows about 150,000 clones, roughly 8% of which occur a single time. Jointly, the top ten make up approximately 0.87% of the sample.

Each donor gave one peripheral blood draw, approximately 100 mL on average, collected into heparinised tubes. A BD FACSAria II and a panel including CD45RO, CCR7, CD25, CD127, CD95 and CD27 were used to sort naive, central memory, regulatory and stem cell-like memory CD4+ T cells. All sorted populations exceeded 95% purity. PBMCs were isolated immediately by Lymphoprep density gradient centrifugation and stained directly without culture. Samples were stained and sorted in pairs, with one healthy donor and one patient per experiment, so that batch effects were minimized. Input material: central memory CD4+ T cells from blood. This TCR came from a middle-aged woman with type 1 diabetes. The chain is encoded by TRBV7-9 joined to TRBJ1-2; D gene: possibly TRBD1, on 6 matching bases. The CDR3 protein sequence reads: CASSPSGGGYGYTF. The nucleotide sequence is TGTGCCAGCAGCCCTAGTGGGGGCGGTTATGGCTACACCTTC.